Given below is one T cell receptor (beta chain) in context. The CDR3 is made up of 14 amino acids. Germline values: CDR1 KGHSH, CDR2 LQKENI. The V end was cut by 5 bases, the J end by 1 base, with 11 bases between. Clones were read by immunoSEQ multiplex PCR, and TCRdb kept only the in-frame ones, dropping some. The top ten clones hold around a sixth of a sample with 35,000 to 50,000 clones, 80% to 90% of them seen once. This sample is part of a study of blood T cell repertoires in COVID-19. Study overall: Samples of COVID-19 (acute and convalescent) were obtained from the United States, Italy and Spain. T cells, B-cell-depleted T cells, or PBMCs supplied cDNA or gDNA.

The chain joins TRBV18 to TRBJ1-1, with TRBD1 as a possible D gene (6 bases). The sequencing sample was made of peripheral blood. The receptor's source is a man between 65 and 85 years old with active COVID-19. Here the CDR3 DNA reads TGTGCCAGCTCAGTGGGACAAGCGAACACTGAAGCTTTCTTT. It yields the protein CASSVGQANTEAFF.